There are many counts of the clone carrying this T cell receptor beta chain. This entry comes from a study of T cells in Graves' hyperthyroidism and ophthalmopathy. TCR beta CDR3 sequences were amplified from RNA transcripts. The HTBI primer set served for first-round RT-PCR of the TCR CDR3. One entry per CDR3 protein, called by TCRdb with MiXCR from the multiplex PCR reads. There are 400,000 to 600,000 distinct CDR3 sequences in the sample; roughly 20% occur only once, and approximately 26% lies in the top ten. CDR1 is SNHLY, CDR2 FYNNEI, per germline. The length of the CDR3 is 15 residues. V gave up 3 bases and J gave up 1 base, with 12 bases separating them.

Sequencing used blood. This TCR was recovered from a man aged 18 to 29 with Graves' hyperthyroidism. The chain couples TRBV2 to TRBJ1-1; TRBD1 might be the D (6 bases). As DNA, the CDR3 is TGTGCCAGCAGTGATCCAGGGGCCGGGAACACTGAAGCTTTCTTT. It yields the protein CASSDPGAGNTEAFF.